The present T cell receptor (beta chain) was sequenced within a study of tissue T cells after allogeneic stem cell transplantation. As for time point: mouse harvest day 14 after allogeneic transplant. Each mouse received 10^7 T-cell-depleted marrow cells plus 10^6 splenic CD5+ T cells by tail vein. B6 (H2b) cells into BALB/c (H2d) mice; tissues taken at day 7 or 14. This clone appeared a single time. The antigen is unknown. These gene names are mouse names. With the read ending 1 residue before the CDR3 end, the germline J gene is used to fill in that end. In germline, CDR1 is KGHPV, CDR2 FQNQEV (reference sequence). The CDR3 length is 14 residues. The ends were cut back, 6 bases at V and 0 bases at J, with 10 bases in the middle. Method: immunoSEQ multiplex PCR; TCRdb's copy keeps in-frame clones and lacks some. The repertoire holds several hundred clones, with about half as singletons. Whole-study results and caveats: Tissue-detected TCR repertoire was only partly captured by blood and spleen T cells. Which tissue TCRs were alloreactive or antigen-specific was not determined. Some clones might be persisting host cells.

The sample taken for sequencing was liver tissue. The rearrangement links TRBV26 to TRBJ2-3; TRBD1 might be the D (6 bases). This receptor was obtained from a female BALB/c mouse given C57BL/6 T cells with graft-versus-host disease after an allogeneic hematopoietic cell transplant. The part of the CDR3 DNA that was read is TGTGCCAGCAGCCGGGACAATAGTGCAGAAACGCTGTAT. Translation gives CASSRDNSAETLY. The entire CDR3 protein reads CASSRDNSAETLYF.